Listed below are T cell receptor beta chains from one sample, sequenced in a study of blood T cell repertoires in COVID-19. Repertoires were generated with immunoSEQ multiplex PCR, while TCRdb's copy carries only in-frame clones and drops some. The sample yields 90,000 to 120,000 clones, 86% seen once. The sequencing sample was made of PBMCs or T cells enriched from blood (not recorded which). These receptors all come from a woman in her forties or fifties who had recovered from COVID-19. CDR3s include the opening cysteine and the closing phenylalanine or tryptophan. D genes are given only for firm matches. Some rows mark clone size as missing; the rest say once, few, many or name a class of expanded clone.

CDR3nt: TGCGCCAGCAGCTTGGAACCCGGGAGCAGATACTACGAGCAGTACTTC
CDR3aa: CASSLEPGSRYYEQYF
len: 16
d_gene: .
j_gene: TRBJ2-7
v_gene: TRBV5-1
abundance: .

CDR3nt: TGTGCCAGCGGGACTAGCGGGTTACAAGAGCAGTTCTTC
CDR3aa: CASGTSGLQEQFF
len: 13
d_gene: TRBD2
j_gene: TRBJ2-1
v_gene: TRBV6-5
abundance: .

CDR3nt: TGCGCCAGCTGTCGGGGGGCCGAGTACGAGCAGTACTTC
CDR3aa: CASCRGAEYEQYF
len: 13
d_gene: .
j_gene: TRBJ2-7
v_gene: TRBV10-1
abundance: .

CDR3nt: TGCGCCAGCAGCTTGTCTTCAGTGAACACCGGGGAGCTGTTTTTT
CDR3aa: CASSLSSVNTGELFF
len: 15
d_gene: .
j_gene: TRBJ2-2
v_gene: TRBV5-1
abundance: .

CDR3nt: TGTGCCAGCAGTCAAAACTATGGCTACACCTTC
CDR3aa: CASSQNYGYTF
len: 11
d_gene: .
j_gene: TRBJ1-2
v_gene: TRBV28
abundance: .

CDR3nt: TGTGCCAGCAGCTTGGGGGCAGGGGGACAGAATTCACCCCTCCACTTT
CDR3aa: CASSLGAGGQNSPLHF
len: 16
d_gene: TRBD1
j_gene: TRBJ1-6
v_gene: TRBV5-8
abundance: .

CDR3nt: TGTGCCAGCAGCCGGGCGGCTAGCGGGGGGGCCGGGGAGCTGTTTTTT
CDR3aa: CASSRAASGGAGELFF
len: 16
d_gene: TRBD2
j_gene: TRBJ2-2
v_gene: TRBV11-2
abundance: .

CDR3nt: TGTGCCAGCAGCAGGACAGGCCCAACTAATTCACCCCTCCACTTT
CDR3aa: CASSRTGPTNSPLHF
len: 15
d_gene: TRBD1
j_gene: TRBJ1-6
v_gene: TRBV3-1/TRBV3-2
abundance: once

CDR3nt: TGTGCCAGCAGGAGTTCCACCAGACTAGCGGGAGATACGCAGTATTTT
CDR3aa: CASRSSTRLAGDTQYF
len: 16
d_gene: TRBD2
j_gene: TRBJ2-3
v_gene: TRBV27
abundance: .

CDR3nt: TGTGCCAGCAGTTACTCAGGGGGCTATGGCTACACCTTC
CDR3aa: CASSYSGGYGYTF
len: 13
d_gene: .
j_gene: TRBJ1-2
v_gene: TRBV6-5
abundance: few

CDR3nt: TGCGCCAGCAGTGCCCGGACAGGGATCACAGATACGCAGTATTTT
CDR3aa: CASSARTGITDTQYF
len: 15
d_gene: TRBD1
j_gene: TRBJ2-3
v_gene: TRBV10-1
abundance: .

CDR3nt: TGTGCCAGTCGGACAGGGAGCTCCTACGAGCAGTACTTC
CDR3aa: CASRTGSSYEQYF
len: 13
d_gene: TRBD1
j_gene: TRBJ2-7
v_gene: TRBV19
abundance: .

CDR3nt: TGTGCCAGCAGTGTGACTAGCGGGGAGACCCAGTACTTC
CDR3aa: CASSVTSGETQYF
len: 13
d_gene: TRBD2
j_gene: TRBJ2-5
v_gene: TRBV6-4
abundance: .

CDR3nt: TGTGCCTGGAGTGAGACTAAGTTGAATGAAAAACTGTTTTTT
CDR3aa: CAWSETKLNEKLFF
len: 14
d_gene: .
j_gene: TRBJ1-4
v_gene: TRBV30
abundance: once

CDR3nt: TGTGCCAGCTCCAAAGACCCAGGTCCCTACGAGCAGTACTTC
CDR3aa: CASSKDPGPYEQYF
len: 14
d_gene: .
j_gene: TRBJ2-7
v_gene: TRBV18
abundance: .

CDR3nt: TGTGCCACGCACCCAGGGGCTTCGGTCTACGAGCAGTACTTC
CDR3aa: CATHPGASVYEQYF
len: 14
d_gene: .
j_gene: TRBJ2-7
v_gene: TRBV24-1
abundance: .

CDR3nt: TGTGCCAGCAGCCATAGAGGCTCAAGTCAGCCCCAGCATTTT
CDR3aa: CASSHRGSSQPQHF
len: 14
d_gene: .
j_gene: TRBJ1-5
v_gene: TRBV3-1/TRBV3-2
abundance: .

CDR3nt: TGTGCCAGCTCACCACCGAACAGATACAATGAGCAGTTCTTC
CDR3aa: CASSPPNRYNEQFF
len: 14
d_gene: .
j_gene: TRBJ2-1
v_gene: TRBV18
abundance: .

CDR3nt: TGTGCCAGCAGTTCGGGGGGACAGGGATCTGGAAACACCATATATTTT
CDR3aa: CASSSGGQGSGNTIYF
len: 16
d_gene: TRBD1
j_gene: TRBJ1-3
v_gene: TRBV28
abundance: .

CDR3nt: TGTGCCAGCAGCATACTGAGCTCCTATAATTCACCCCTCCACTTT
CDR3aa: CASSILSSYNSPLHF
len: 15
d_gene: .
j_gene: TRBJ1-6
v_gene: TRBV5-6
abundance: .

CDR3nt: TGTGCCAGCAGCAGCTCCTATAATTCACCCCTCCACTTT
CDR3aa: CASSSSYNSPLHF
len: 13
d_gene: .
j_gene: TRBJ1-6
v_gene: TRBV6-6
abundance: .

CDR3nt: TGTGCCAGCAGCCTTCTGGTAAATGAGGGGCAGTTCTTC
CDR3aa: CASSLLVNEGQFF
len: 13
d_gene: .
j_gene: TRBJ2-1
v_gene: TRBV7-9
abundance: .

CDR3nt: TGTGCCAGCAGTGAGAGGCGGGGGGGCCTGTATTTT
CDR3aa: CASSERRGGLYF
len: 12
d_gene: TRBD2
j_gene: TRBJ2-3
v_gene: TRBV2
abundance: .

CDR3nt: TGTGCCAGCAGCGCCGTGGACAGGGCCAATGAAAAACTGTTTTTT
CDR3aa: CASSAVDRANEKLFF
len: 15
d_gene: TRBD1
j_gene: TRBJ1-4
v_gene: TRBV9
abundance: .

CDR3nt: TGTGCCAGCAGTTCCTGGACTAGCGGGAGCTACGAGCAGTACTTC
CDR3aa: CASSSWTSGSYEQYF
len: 15
d_gene: TRBD2
j_gene: TRBJ2-7
v_gene: TRBV28
abundance: many

CDR3nt: TGTGCCTGGAGTGTAGGCGGAGGGGGCCATCAGCCCCAGCATTTT
CDR3aa: CAWSVGGGGHQPQHF
len: 15
d_gene: TRBD1
j_gene: TRBJ1-5
v_gene: TRBV30
abundance: .

CDR3nt: TGTGCCAGCACACTCAAGCATGAGCAGTTCTTC
CDR3aa: CASTLKHEQFF
len: 11
d_gene: .
j_gene: TRBJ2-1
v_gene: TRBV6-5
abundance: .

CDR3nt: TGTGCCAGCAGCCTGACAGGAAGACGCGCGATGAACACTGAAGCTTTCTTT
CDR3aa: CASSLTGRRAMNTEAFF
len: 17
d_gene: .
j_gene: TRBJ1-1
v_gene: TRBV28
abundance: .

CDR3nt: TGCGCCAGCAGCTTAAAATTAGCGGGAGTAAATGAGCAGTTCTTC
CDR3aa: CASSLKLAGVNEQFF
len: 15
d_gene: TRBD2
j_gene: TRBJ2-1
v_gene: TRBV5-1
abundance: .

CDR3nt: TGTGCCAGCAGCCCGGTGACAGGGGGCGGGGACACTGAAGCTTTCTTT
CDR3aa: CASSPVTGGGDTEAFF
len: 16
d_gene: TRBD1
j_gene: TRBJ1-1
v_gene: TRBV28
abundance: .

CDR3nt: TGTGCCAGCAGGGACCTTGACAGGGGGCTAGCCAAAAACATTCAGTACTTC
CDR3aa: CASRDLDRGLAKNIQYF
len: 17
d_gene: TRBD1
j_gene: TRBJ2-4
v_gene: TRBV2
abundance: few

CDR3nt: TGTGCCAGCAGGAGGAGTTCCACAGATACGCAGTATTTT
CDR3aa: CASRRSSTDTQYF
len: 13
d_gene: .
j_gene: TRBJ2-3
v_gene: TRBV9
abundance: .

CDR3nt: TGCGCCAGCTCTACTAGCGGGGATTACAATGAGCAGTTCTTC
CDR3aa: CASSTSGDYNEQFF
len: 14
d_gene: TRBD2
j_gene: TRBJ2-1
v_gene: TRBV10-2
abundance: .

CDR3nt: TGTGCCAGCAGCCATGGGCGGGAGGGGCGAGATACGCAGTATTTT
CDR3aa: CASSHGREGRDTQYF
len: 15
d_gene: TRBD2
j_gene: TRBJ2-3
v_gene: TRBV3-1/TRBV3-2
abundance: .

CDR3nt: TGTGCCATCATGATTAGCGGGGATTCCAATGAGCAGTTCTTC
CDR3aa: CAIMISGDSNEQFF
len: 14
d_gene: TRBD2
j_gene: TRBJ2-1
v_gene: TRBV10-3
abundance: .

CDR3nt: TGTGCCAGCAGGGGTACAGGGGGCATCACCGGGGAGCTGTTTTTT
CDR3aa: CASRGTGGITGELFF
len: 15
d_gene: TRBD1
j_gene: TRBJ2-2
v_gene: TRBV5-4
abundance: .

CDR3nt: TGTGCCAGCAGTGAAGGGAGGGCGGCATCGCCCACAGATACGCAGTATTTT
CDR3aa: CASSEGRAASPTDTQYF
len: 17
d_gene: .
j_gene: TRBJ2-3
v_gene: TRBV6-1
abundance: .

CDR3nt: TGTGCCAGCAGCGCCCTCGCAGGCTCCTACGAGCAGTACTTC
CDR3aa: CASSALAGSYEQYF
len: 14
d_gene: .
j_gene: TRBJ2-7
v_gene: TRBV7-9
abundance: .

CDR3nt: TGTGCCAGCAGTTTAACAGGCAATGAGCAGTTCTTC
CDR3aa: CASSLTGNEQFF
len: 12
d_gene: .
j_gene: TRBJ2-1
v_gene: TRBV27
abundance: .

CDR3nt: TGCGCCAGCAGGCAGGGGGCCAACACCGGGGAGCTGTTTTTT
CDR3aa: CASRQGANTGELFF
len: 14
d_gene: TRBD1
j_gene: TRBJ2-2
v_gene: TRBV10-2
abundance: .

CDR3nt: TGTGCCAGCACCCGCTCCGGGACAGATACGCAGTATTTT
CDR3aa: CASTRSGTDTQYF
len: 13
d_gene: .
j_gene: TRBJ2-3
v_gene: TRBV3-1/TRBV3-2
abundance: .

CDR3nt: TGTGCCAGCAGCAAGCGAGGAGGGGCGAACACCGGGGAGCTGTTTTTT
CDR3aa: CASSKRGGANTGELFF
len: 16
d_gene: .
j_gene: TRBJ2-2
v_gene: TRBV21-1
abundance: .

CDR3nt: TGCGCCAGCAGACGGGCCTCTAGCGGGAAAATCCACGAGCAGTACTTC
CDR3aa: CASRRASSGKIHEQYF
len: 16
d_gene: TRBD2
j_gene: TRBJ2-7
v_gene: TRBV5-1
abundance: .

CDR3nt: TGTGCCAGCAGCCCCACGACAGGGGGAGGGTCAGATACGCAGTATTTT
CDR3aa: CASSPTTGGGSDTQYF
len: 16
d_gene: TRBD1
j_gene: TRBJ2-3
v_gene: TRBV28
abundance: .

CDR3nt: TGTGCCAGCAGTTACTACGGGACTAGGAACGAGCAGTACTTC
CDR3aa: CASSYYGTRNEQYF
len: 14
d_gene: TRBD2
j_gene: TRBJ2-7
v_gene: TRBV6-6
abundance: .

CDR3nt: TGTGCCAGTACAGCACAGGAGCTTCGGAATTCACCCCTCCACTTT
CDR3aa: CASTAQELRNSPLHF
len: 15
d_gene: .
j_gene: TRBJ1-6
v_gene: TRBV19
abundance: .

CDR3nt: TGCAGTGCTAGACAGGGCTACGAGCAGTACTTC
CDR3aa: CSARQGYEQYF
len: 11
d_gene: .
j_gene: TRBJ2-7
v_gene: TRBV20-1
abundance: .

CDR3nt: TGTGCCAGCAGCCAACCCCGGGGGGGGGCTAGTAGGGAGACCCAGTACTTC
CDR3aa: CASSQPRGGASRETQYF
len: 17
d_gene: TRBD2
j_gene: TRBJ2-5
v_gene: TRBV3-1/TRBV3-2
abundance: .